This TCR beta chain stems from a study of cytomegalovirus exposure and HLA in healthy donors (dated by TCRdb to about 2017). The study in broad terms: An earlier analysis of some 600 of the donors reported around 280 Gb of sequence data and 117 million unique TCR beta sequences obtained from approximately 180 million T cells. Around 330 gigabases of sequencing data and 70 million to 100 million unique TCR sequences made up an early release that covered approximately 650 HLA-typed donors. Among the roughly 400 genotyped donors, approximately 77% belonged to the genetic ancestry cluster associated with self-reported Caucasian donors. The aim of the study was to test whether cataloging public T cell receptors could identify signatures of past pathogen exposure. Using immunosequencing, the study profiled T cell repertoires from roughly 650 subjects and related those repertoires to cytomegalovirus serostatus. Along with the roughly 700-subject first cohort, a separate validation cohort of over 90 different subjects was used. To predict cytomegalovirus infection status, the study brought together high-throughput TCR immunosequencing, statistical association of individual TCRs with disease status, and machine learning. In a later analysis, previously published TCR beta repertoires from several hundred donors were re-analyzed and high-resolution HLA genotyping was added so that TCR occurrence patterns could be studied. Rather than drawing on any new phenotypic data, the later analysis identified candidate immune exposures from TCR beta sequences and the way those sequences occurred across donors. An earlier analysis of several hundred of the donors used high-throughput TCR beta sequencing to judge whether each TCR beta V gene segment behaved as functional or pseudogenic. Donor age, sex, ethnicity and CMV serostatus were compiled together with the repertoire data. Genome-wide SNP genotypes for about 65% of the 666 donors were used in a later genetic analysis, which treated that subset as a discovery cohort. Every repertoire in the discovery cohort had been generated on one and the same sequencing platform. Both class I and class II loci were covered by HLA typing, at four-digit resolution. Typing coverage differed by locus: A, B, C, DRB1 and DQB1 were typed in roughly 629-640 donors, DQA1 in about 560, DPA1 in 600 to 610, and DPB1 in 472. About five DR-DQ haplotypes were handled as single units for association and clustering because linkage in the cohort was strong. Across approximately 400 genotyped donors of the cohort, an average of 235,054 unique TCR beta nucleotide sequences per donor were sequenced, and 15% to 20% of those sequences were non-productive. The paper's findings and limits, for the study overall: Because counts were too low, about 18 rarely observed V segments, including chromosome 9 orphons, were left out of the earlier analysis of 587 of the donors. In a later genetic analysis, fewer N-insertions in productive TCRs were reported among donors in an Asian-associated ancestry cluster than the roughly 700-donor mean. In a later analysis, several top co-occurrence clusters were reported to appear linked to parvovirus B19, influenza, CMV and Epstein-Barr virus. In this cohort, only TCR beta chains were sequenced, and detectable features were limited by the absence of alpha or paired-chain data. V-gene and J-gene trimming of TCR beta chains was associated with a missense DCLRE1C variant in a later genetic analysis, and the association was replicated in an independent cohort. A further reported finding was that TCR beta sequences accurately predicted the HLA-A and HLA-B alleles for most subjects in the first cohort. A cluster of highly shared sequence variants was judged likely to be a technical artifact of the sequencing pipeline. In a later analysis, about 16,000 TCR beta sequences were associated with specific HLA alleles at a false discovery rate of 0.05. The classifier was reported to diagnose cytomegalovirus status with high specificity and sensitivity in both the original and validation cohorts. Because HLA typing was missing for some donors at each locus, association tests included only the typed subset. In a later analysis, HLA-associated TCR beta chains were found to be more clonally expanded and to have lower generation probabilities than equally common non-associated chains. The 87-base-pair reads could not distinguish some IMGT-functional V segments, including TRBV6-2 and TRBV6-3, so those segments were excluded. In vitro tests confirmed that a few of the cytomegalovirus-associated TCR beta chains recognize cytomegalovirus antigens. According to the authors, the approach could potentially be generalized to other disease states and immunological phenotypes. Presence/absence analyses assumed roughly uniform sequencing depth across donors, an assumption that may not hold. Linkage disequilibrium might explain the correlated functional status among segregating V segments, but an unknown experimental factor could not be excluded. The study listed 150 to 200 TCR beta chains as associated with cytomegalovirus. Immune exposure information for the cohort was limited to CMV serostatus. Assigning TCR associations to individual alleles was difficult when HLA alleles, especially DR and DQ, strongly co-occurred. In an earlier analysis of 587 of the donors, most TCR beta V segments appeared in productive rearrangements about 87% or about 30% of the time, broadly matching IMGT annotations. While some public TCRs were present in many individuals, most TCR sequences turned up only very rarely across donors. In a later analysis, most CMV-associated TCR beta chains were found to appear HLA-restricted, with HLA associations seemingly driven largely by CMV exposure. In a later analysis, TCR association rates were found to vary across HLA loci, with the most associated TCRs seen for DRB1 alleles and the fewest for HLA-C alleles.

The cohort consisted of hundreds of healthy bone marrow donors. All cohort members were sampled while nominally healthy, although unrecorded immune exposures were likely present. The donor tested CMV seronegative and was one of the 352 seronegative cohort members. Every donor gave a peripheral blood sample, and the peripheral blood mononuclear cells from that sample were used for TCR beta sequencing. Genomic DNA was extracted from the blood cell samples with the Qiagen DNeasy Blood Extraction Kit. The junction shows trimming of 5 bases on V and 1 base on J, plus 8 bases between the germline ends. CDR1 is given as SGHVS and CDR2 as FQNEAQ, both from the germline V gene. The CDR3 has 13 amino acids, counting the end cysteine and phenylalanine. Only the CDR3 DNA is retained, 39 bases long and in frame from the first base. A word on this clone: Its antigen is still unknown.

Receptor libraries were prepared by the immunoSEQ multiplex PCR assay. For the multiplex PCR, a mixture combining 60 forward primers for TCR Vbeta segments and 13 reverse primers for TCR Jbeta segments was used. The CDR3 region of rearranged TCR beta genes was amplified from genomic DNA by a multiplex PCR assay. The amplified TCR beta libraries were sequenced on the Illumina HiSeq System as 87-base-pair reads. In the source study's methods: In a later analysis, tens of millions of unique TCR beta chains were counted across the roughly 610 repertoires, and roughly 11 million of these chains were shared by at least two donors. To remove PCR and sequencing errors, raw reads were error-corrected and collapsed into unique sequences using a nearest-neighbor algorithm that merged closely related sequences. V, D and J gene segments were assigned by aligning CDR3 sequences to IMGT reference sequences. For a sequence to be retained, at least a six-nucleotide match to both a V gene segment and a J gene segment was required. A rearrangement was called productive if the CDR3 had no stop codons and remained in frame with V and J, and every other rearrangement was called non-productive. Following IMGT convention, CDR3 was defined as the stretch from the second conserved V-encoded cysteine to the conserved J-encoded phenylalanine. In an earlier analysis of just under 600 of the donors, sequences lacking an unambiguous match to a single V gene segment were excluded. In an earlier analysis of a few hundred of the donors, V segments were called functional above 56.7% productive rearrangements and were called segregating when the between-donor standard deviation exceeded 5%. A statistical classification framework was built to diagnose cytomegalovirus status from the catalog of TCR beta chain sequences. In a later analysis, TCR nucleotide sequences were compared against IMGT/GENE-DB human TR gene sequences so that V and J genes could be assigned. The TCRdist pipeline was used in a later analysis to assign CDR3 sequences and most-parsimonious VDJ recombination scenarios. A later analysis defined each TCR beta chain by its CDR3 amino acid sequence plus V-gene family, and excluded reads lacking a unique V-gene family. To address suspected cross-contamination and a sequencing artifact, a later analysis removed around 590 highly shared, low-generation-probability nucleotide sequences. A later analysis calculated a clonal expansion index for each public chain from normalized within-repertoire ranks of inferred template counts. In a later analysis, generation probabilities were computed using a VDJ recombination model fitted to out-of-frame rearrangements, and the results were checked against IGoR. In a later analysis, TCR-TCR, TCR-HLA and TCR-CMV co-occurrence was scored with hypergeometric tests, and a repertoire-size bias correction was applied to TCR pairs. In a later analysis, false discovery rates were estimated by permuting HLA or CMV assignments 20 times. In a later analysis, co-occurring TCRs were grouped using DBSCAN, and TCRdist sequence similarity was added for clustering within HLA-allele-positive subsets. Co-occurrence clustering excluded repertoires with fewer than 30,000 or more than 120,000 public chains, plus five with anomalous nucleotide sharing. The source is immuneACCESS, and TCRdb retained only in-frame sequences with V and J called. Part of the clones is not carried over; for the studies checked, unresolved V genes explain less than half of this, and the remainder is unexplained. The V and J calls and clone size come from that table; D and trimming were worked out from the DNA. The table for this sample shows over 100,000 clones. Roughly 3.7% of the sample is in the top ten clones.

The chain joins TRBV7-8 to TRBJ1-1; 6 matching bases give a weak D call of TRBD1. The receptor comes from a man aged 25 to 40 in good health and CMV-seronegative. The sample was PBMCs. For the CDR3, the sequence is CASSLQGNTEAFF. The bases read TGTGCCAGCAGCCTACAGGGGAACACTGAAGCTTTCTTT.